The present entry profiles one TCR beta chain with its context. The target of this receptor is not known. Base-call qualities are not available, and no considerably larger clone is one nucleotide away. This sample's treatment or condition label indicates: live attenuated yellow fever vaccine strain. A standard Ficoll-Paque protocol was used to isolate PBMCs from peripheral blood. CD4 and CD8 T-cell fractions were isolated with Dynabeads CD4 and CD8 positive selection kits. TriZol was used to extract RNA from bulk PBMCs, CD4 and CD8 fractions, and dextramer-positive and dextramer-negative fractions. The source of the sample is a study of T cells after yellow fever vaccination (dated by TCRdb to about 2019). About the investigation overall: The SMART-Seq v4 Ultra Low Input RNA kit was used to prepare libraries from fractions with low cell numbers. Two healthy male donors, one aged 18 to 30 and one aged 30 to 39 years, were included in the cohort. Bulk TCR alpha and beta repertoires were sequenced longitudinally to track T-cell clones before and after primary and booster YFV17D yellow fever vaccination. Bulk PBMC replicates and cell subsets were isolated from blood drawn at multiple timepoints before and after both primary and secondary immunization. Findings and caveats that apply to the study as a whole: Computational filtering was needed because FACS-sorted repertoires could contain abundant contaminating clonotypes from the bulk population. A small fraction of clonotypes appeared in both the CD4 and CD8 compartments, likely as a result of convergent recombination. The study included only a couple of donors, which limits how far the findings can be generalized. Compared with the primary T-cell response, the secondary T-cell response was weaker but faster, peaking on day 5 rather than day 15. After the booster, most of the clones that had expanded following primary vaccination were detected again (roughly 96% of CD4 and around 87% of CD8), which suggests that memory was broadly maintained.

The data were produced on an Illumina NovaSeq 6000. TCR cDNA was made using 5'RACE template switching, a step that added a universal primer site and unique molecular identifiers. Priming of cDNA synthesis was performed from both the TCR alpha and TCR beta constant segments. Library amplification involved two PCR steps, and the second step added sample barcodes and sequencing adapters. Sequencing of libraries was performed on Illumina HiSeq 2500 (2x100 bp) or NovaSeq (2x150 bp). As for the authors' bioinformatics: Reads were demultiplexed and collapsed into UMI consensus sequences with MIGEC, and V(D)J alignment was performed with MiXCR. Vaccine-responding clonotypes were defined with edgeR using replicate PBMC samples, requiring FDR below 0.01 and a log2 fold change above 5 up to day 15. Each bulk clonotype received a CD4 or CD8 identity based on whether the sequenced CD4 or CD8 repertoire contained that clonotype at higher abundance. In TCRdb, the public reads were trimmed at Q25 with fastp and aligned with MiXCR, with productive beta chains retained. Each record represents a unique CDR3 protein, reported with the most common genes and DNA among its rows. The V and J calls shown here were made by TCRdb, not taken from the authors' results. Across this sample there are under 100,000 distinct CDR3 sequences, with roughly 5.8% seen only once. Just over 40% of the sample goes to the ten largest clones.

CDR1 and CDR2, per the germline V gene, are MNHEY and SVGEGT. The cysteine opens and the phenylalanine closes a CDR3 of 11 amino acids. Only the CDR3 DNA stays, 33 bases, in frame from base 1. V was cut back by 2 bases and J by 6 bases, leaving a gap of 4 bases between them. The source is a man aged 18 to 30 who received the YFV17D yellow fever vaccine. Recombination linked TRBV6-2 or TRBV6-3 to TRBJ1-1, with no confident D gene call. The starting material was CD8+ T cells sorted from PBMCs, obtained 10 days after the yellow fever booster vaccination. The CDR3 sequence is CASSYTAEAFF. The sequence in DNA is TGTGCCAGCAGTTACACCGCTGAAGCTTTCTTT.